The clone carrying this T cell receptor (beta chain) was seen a handful of times. This entry comes from a study of spatial heterogeneity in lung cancer. Study context: The average appearance count of each unique TCR and UMI combination in raw reads was more than ten.

Time point noted: sample taken at primary tumor resection. The donor group consisted of under 90 patients who had untreated, early-stage non-small cell lung cancer. Per germline, CDR1 SNHLY and CDR2 FYNNEI. Trimming cost V 2 bases and J 5 bases, with 12 bases left between them. The CDR3 runs 15 residues. Each CDR3 protein gets one entry after TCRdb re-called the 5' RACE reads with MiXCR. This sample yields 40,000 to 55,000 distinct CDR3 sequences, of which about an eighth are seen a single time; about 55% belongs to the top ten. This specimen consisted of PBMCs, obtained at surgery. The TCR originated in a male donor with early-stage non-small cell lung cancer. V usage is TRBV2 and J usage is TRBJ1-4; maybe TRBD1 (5 bases). The CDR3 coding sequence is TGTGCCAGCAGTGAAAGTGGGGCGGAGAATGAAAAACTGTTTTTT. The encoded protein is CASSESGAENEKLFF.